One and the same sample provided the 26 T cell receptor beta chains below, sequenced in a study of cytomegalovirus exposure and HLA in healthy donors. The PCR used 60 Vbeta and 13 Jbeta primers. Using immunoSEQ multiplex PCR, the repertoire was profiled, and TCRdb retains in-frame clones only, with some absent. The repertoire consists of 130,000 to 150,000 clones, with over 75% occurring once and the leading ten covering 2.5% to 3.5%. Input material: PBMCs. The receptors were gathered from a woman in her twenties or thirties in good health and CMV-seronegative.

This clone was counted between two and nine times. This sequence joins TRBV6-6 and TRBJ1-5; 8 bases fit TRBD1. The CDR3 is 13 amino acids. The germline V gene has CDR1 MNHNY and CDR2 SVGAGI (reference sequence). V was pared by 5 bases and J by 6 bases, with 3 bases of the junction left unmatched. The CDR3 nucleotides are TGTGCCAGCAGTCGTGACAGGGGTCAGCCCCAGCATTTT. This codes for CASSRDRGQPQHF.

The CDR3, as DNA: TGCGCCAGCAGCCAAGAACCGGGACTAGCGGGATTTTCTTCCTACAATGAGCAGTTCTTC. Translating it yields CASSQEPGLAGFSSYNEQFF. The V gene is TRBV4-1, the J gene TRBJ2-1; 13 bases fit TRBD2. Germline trimming cut 0 bases from V and 1 base from J; bases unmatched to any gene: 9. In germline, CDR1 is MGHRA, CDR2 YSYEKL. There are 20 residues in the CDR3.

The chain combines TRBV5-1 with TRBJ2-1; possibly TRBD2 for D (6 bases). Germline assignment: CDR1 SGHRS and CDR2 YFSETQ. Trimming pared 2 bases from V and 9 bases from J, leaving 12 bases between. CDR3 size: 13 residues. CDR3 DNA: TGCGCCAGCAGCTTCAGTCTAGCGAGTGAGCAGTTCTTC. Translation gives CASSFSLASEQFF.

This chain links TRBV11-2 with TRBJ1-2; perhaps TRBD1 as D (6 bases). V lost 0 bases, J lost 8 bases, and 10 bases lay in between. The CDR3 totals 13 residues. Germline V lookup: CDR1 SGHAT, CDR2 FQNNGV. CDR3 nucleotides: TGTGCCAGCAGCTTAGAGGCAGGGGTAGGCTACACCTTC. It yields the protein CASSLEAGVGYTF.

This clone has more than one count but fewer than ten. The chain employs TRBV7-3 and TRBJ2-1; 8 nucleotides align to TRBD2. The CDR3 length is 12 residues. From germline, CDR1 is SGHTA and CDR2 FQGTGA. The trim removed 3 bases at V and 13 bases at J, leaving 5 bases unmatched. CDR3 sequence (DNA): TGTGCCAGCAGCTTTGGGCGGGGGGACCAGTTCTTC. This codes for CASSFGRGDQFF.

V is TRBV9 and J is TRBJ1-3, with unresolved D. The V gene lost 0 bases and the J gene lost 0 bases, with 7 bases spanning the gap. CDR3 length: 15 amino acids. Germline V gene sequence: CDR1 SGDLS, CDR2 YYNGEE. CDR3 sequence (DNA): TGTGCCAGCAGCGTAGAATCAGTCTCTGGAAACACCATATATTTT. Protein product: CASSVESVSGNTIYF.

The chain is built from TRBV5-1 and TRBJ1-3; 10 positions agree with TRBD1. After removal of 3 bases from V and 0 bases from J, the junction contained 9 bases not matched to a gene. The CDR3 spans 18 residues. Looked up from germline, CDR1 is SGHRS and CDR2 is YFSETQ. Here the CDR3 DNA reads TGCGCCAGCAGCTCCGGGACAGGGGCCACACTCTCTGGAAACACCATATATTTT. It encodes CASSSGTGATLSGNTIYF.

This clone was found once. The rearrangement uses TRBV19 and TRBJ1-1, with a weak D call TRBD1 (5 bases). With 3 bases removed from V and 4 bases from J, the gap between germline ends came to 12 bases. This CDR3 region has 14 residues. Germline CDR1 and CDR2: LNHDA and SQIVND (reference sequence). CDR3 nucleotide sequence: TGTGCCAGTAGTATTGCCGGGGGTGTCACTGAAGCTTTCTTT. It encodes CASSIAGGVTEAFF.

The chain uses TRBV7-9 and TRBJ2-1, with TRBD2 matching 8 bases. V dropped 7 bases and J dropped 3; count of bases not matched to a gene: 5. CDR1 is SEHNR and CDR2 is FQNEAQ in the germline V gene (reference sequence). This CDR3 contains 14 residues. CDR3 DNA sequence: TGTGCCAGCACACGCGGGGGGCGCTACAATGAGCAGTTCTTC. As protein: CASTRGGRYNEQFF.

V and J are TRBV30 and TRBJ2-7, with TRBD1 matching 9 bases. From germline, CDR1 is GTSNPN and CDR2 SVGIG (reference sequence). V shed 2 bases, J shed 7 bases, and the junction held 9 bases outside the gene matches. The CDR3 spans 14 residues. The CDR3 DNA sequence: TGTGCCTGGAGTAGGGGACAGGGATCGTTGGAGCAGTACTTC. Translation: CAWSRGQGSLEQYF.

This clone was detected only once. This rearrangement joins TRBV6-6 to TRBJ1-6, with unresolved D. V was trimmed by 0 bases and J by 10 bases, leaving 16 bases between them. Germline CDR1 and CDR2: MNHNY and SVGAGI (reference sequence). This CDR3 region has 16 residues. For the CDR3, the DNA is TGTGCCAGCAGTTACTCAGTCCGGAGTCATCGGTCACCCCTCCACTTT. Amino acid sequence: CASSYSVRSHRSPLHF.

In this sample, this clone turned up once. The CDR3 loop is CASSLLGTGSSGANVLTF. The CDR3 region has the DNA TGTGCCAGCAGTTTATTGGGGACAGGGAGCTCTGGGGCCAACGTCCTGACTTTC. This chain connects TRBV27 to TRBJ2-6; 9 bases are shared with TRBD1. CDR3 length: 18 residues. Germline trimming cut 1 base from V and 0 bases from J; bases unmatched to any gene: 4. The germline V gene has CDR1 MNHEY and CDR2 SMNVEV (reference sequence).

The chain recombines TRBV2 with TRBJ1-1, with 8 nucleotides matching TRBD1. This CDR3 has 15 residues. Germline CDR1 and CDR2: SNHLY and FYNNEI. The V and J ends lost 6 bases and 4 bases, in that order; junction bases with no gene match: 10. The CDR3 DNA reads TGTGCCAGCAGGCCGACAGGGGAAAGAGGCACTGAAGCTTTCTTT. It yields the protein CASRPTGERGTEAFF.

CDR3 region: CASSISRGSEKLFF. CDR3 bases: TGTGCCAGTAGTATAAGCAGGGGTAGTGAAAAACTGTTTTTT. The rearrangement joins TRBV19 to TRBJ1-4, with D possibly being TRBD1 (6 bases). V was trimmed by 2 bases and J by 7 bases, leaving 11 bases between them. From germline, CDR1 is LNHDA and CDR2 SQIVND (reference sequence). The CDR3 consists of 14 residues.

This clone was seen only a few times. The rearrangement joins TRBV5-1 to TRBJ2-7; no clear D. The germline V gene encodes CDR1 SGHRS and CDR2 YFSETQ. The CDR3 sequence is 11 residues long. Deletions cut 0 bases from V and 5 bases from J, with 3 bases between. The CDR3 region has the DNA TGCGCCAGCAGCTTGGCAGACGAGCAGTACTTC. This sequence encodes CASSLADEQYF.

This clone was detected a few times. This rearrangement joins TRBV7-2 to TRBJ2-7; D gene uncertain. Germline V CDR1 and CDR2: SGHTA, FQGNSA. V lost 2 bases and J 0 bases, leaving 14 bases between the germline ends. There are 16 residues in the CDR3. The CDR3 nucleotides are TGTGCCAGCAGCTTATGGCCATTAGCAACCTCCTACGAGCAGTACTTC. Translation: CASSLWPLATSYEQYF.

The chain recombines TRBV27 with TRBJ2-2; 8 positions match TRBD1. From germline, CDR1 is MNHEY and CDR2 SMNVEV (reference sequence). The CDR3 runs 18 residues. J lost 7 bases, V lost 8 bases, and 21 bases had no gene match. CDR3 region: CASGPLMRTGFYGGELFF. The CDR3 DNA reads TGTGCCAGCGGGCCCTTAATGAGGACAGGGTTTTATGGCGGGGAGCTGTTTTTT.

This clone was detected once. The rearrangement uses TRBV18 and TRBJ2-2, with 9 bases that match TRBD1. Losses at the gene ends were 3 bases for V and 2 bases for J; bases not matched to a gene: 7. Germline V CDR1 and CDR2: KGHSH, LQKENI. This CDR3 has 17 residues. CDR3: CASSPSRDRVNTGELFF. Here the CDR3 DNA reads TGTGCCAGCTCACCGTCCCGGGACAGGGTTAACACCGGGGAGCTGTTTTTT.

The chain couples TRBV11-3 to TRBJ2-5, with a weak D call TRBD1 (5 bases). CDR1 SGHNT and CDR2 YENEEA come from the germline V gene. The V gene lost 5 bases and the J gene lost 5 bases, with 12 bases spanning the gap. The CDR3 contains 13 residues. CDR3 DNA sequence: TGTGCCAGCAGCCTGGGGCCCCACGAGACCCAGTACTTC. It encodes CASSLGPHETQYF.

The chain combines TRBV4-3 with TRBJ1-2; D is ambiguous. Trimming shortened V by 0 bases and J by 2 bases, and 4 bases separated the two germline ends. CDR3 length equals 13 residues. Germline lookup yields CDR1 LGHNA and CDR2 YSLEER. CDR3 in amino acids: CASSQDRNYGYTF. DNA for the CDR3: TGCGCCAGCAGCCAAGACAGAAACTATGGCTACACCTTC.

The chain recombines TRBV4-3 with TRBJ2-1; D possibly corresponds to TRBD1 (6 bases). The V end was cut by 1 base, the J end by 2 bases, with 9 bases between. The CDR3 runs to 15 residues. Per germline, CDR1 LGHNA and CDR2 YSLEER. The CDR3 reads CASSQVGGAYNEQFF. CDR3 DNA sequence: TGCGCCAGCAGCCAAGTAGGGGGAGCCTACAATGAGCAGTTCTTC.

This chain uses TRBV5-6 with TRBJ2-5, with 8 bases lining up with TRBD1. With the DNA end fitting TRBJ2-7 better, the J assignment may be wrong. Germline-derived CDR1 and CDR2 are SGHDT and YYEEEE. The length of the CDR3 is 17 residues. The CDR3 loop is CASSLDRRAGGGDEQYF. The CDR3 DNA sequence: TGTGCCAGCAGCTTGGATAGGCGGGCAGGGGGCGGCGACGAGCAGTACTTC.

This chain joins TRBV7-2 and TRBJ2-7; TRBD2 might be the D (5 bases). Trimming took off 1 base at V and 3 bases at J, with 13 bases between the two ends. CDR1 and CDR2 from the germline V gene are SGHTA and FQGNSA. This CDR3 is 15 amino acids long. CDR3 region: CASSLGLERGYEQYF. In DNA form, the CDR3 reads TGTGCCAGCAGCTTAGGGCTAGAACGGGGCTACGAGCAGTACTTC.

V and J are TRBV4-1 and TRBJ2-3; 15 bases are shared with TRBD2. CDR3 length equals 18 residues. Germline CDR1 reads MGHRA; CDR2 reads YSYEKL. The ends lost 6 bases at V and 2 bases at J; junction bases unmatched: 9. The CDR3 reads CASSPLGTSGGTTDTQYF. Written as DNA, the CDR3 is TGCGCCAGCAGTCCGCTCGGGACTAGCGGGGGGACCACAGATACGCAGTATTTT.

This clone was recorded only once. The chain is built from TRBV9 and TRBJ2-5; TRBD2 aligns across 8 bases. Losses at the gene ends were 0 bases for V and 0 bases for J; bases not matched to a gene: 1. Germline CDR1 reads SGDLS; CDR2 reads YYNGEE. This CDR3 has 15 amino acids. The CDR3 reads CASSVAGGNQETQYF. In nucleotides, the CDR3 is TGTGCCAGCAGCGTAGCGGGAGGGAACCAAGAGACCCAGTACTTC.

The chain recombines TRBV15 with TRBJ1-4; D not resolved. From germline, CDR1 is LNHNV and CDR2 YYDKDF (reference sequence). Trimming stripped 3 bases from V and 5 bases from J, with 10 bases between. CDR3 size: 14 residues. The CDR3: CATSRMRVNEKLFF. The CDR3 nucleotides are TGTGCCACCAGCAGGATGCGTGTGAATGAAAAACTGTTTTTT.